This T cell receptor (beta chain) stems from a study of T-cell reconstitution after alpha-beta-depleted transplantation in children. A library of TCRbeta sequences, prepared with unique molecular identifiers, was generated. TCRdb recomputed calls from the PCR reads with MiXCR, one row per CDR3 protein. The sample yields some 530,000 distinct CDR3 sequences, about an eighth seen once. This clonotype has more than one count but fewer than ten. The J segment lost 5 bases and the V segment lost 2 bases, leaving 9 bases of the junction unmatched. CDR1 and CDR2 (germline): SGHTA, FQGNSA. The CDR3 covers 15 residues.

V is TRBV7-2 and J is TRBJ2-7, with 7 bases that match TRBD2. Sequenced material: PBMCs from the stem cell graft donor, taken from the stem cell graft. The sequence was obtained from a human donor who donated a stem cell graft to a child with combined immunodeficiency. Here the CDR3 reads CASSLFGGSPHEQYF. The CDR3 bases are TGTGCCAGCAGCTTATTCGGCGGGAGTCCCCACGAGCAGTACTTC. Full variable domain (missing parts from reference TRBV7-2 and TRBJ2-7): GAGVSQSPSNKVTEKGKDVELRCDPISGHTALYWYRQSLGQGLEFLIYFQGNSAPDKSGLPSDRFSAERTGGSVSTLTIQRTQQEDSAVYLCASSLFGGSPHEQYFGPGTRLTVT.